The 4 T cell receptor beta chains presented below share a single source sample, sequenced in a study of neurological immune-mediated disorders. In TCRdb, the 5' RACE reads were re-called with MiXCR into one record per CDR3 protein. Of over 45,000 distinct CDR3 sequences listed, 2.5% to 3.5% are singletons. What was sequenced was PBMCs. The source is a woman between 45 and 65 years old with multiple sclerosis.

In this sample, this clonotype turned up many times. The chain carries TRBV7-2 and TRBJ2-6; D tentatively reads TRBD1 or TRBD2 (5 bases each). CDR1 is SGHTA and CDR2 is FQGNSA in the germline V gene. This CDR3 spans 16 amino acids. V was pared by 1 base and J by 0 bases, with 7 bases between. This CDR3 is CASSLEGTSGANVLTF. CDR3 sequence (DNA): TGTGCCAGCAGCTTAGAGGGGACCTCTGGGGCCAACGTCCTGACTTTC.

Comments on this clonotype: Just one base apart from a much larger clone, this may be a read error. DNA for the CDR3: TGCAGTGCTAGAGATAGGGATAGCGCCGGGATTCGGGGTACGCAGTATTTT. Translated, it gives CSARDRDSAGIRGTQYF. V is TRBV20-1 and J is TRBJ2-3; perhaps TRBD2 as D (5 bases). V lost 0 bases, J lost 8 bases, and 24 bases lay in between. Germline V gene sequence: CDR1 DFQATT, CDR2 SNEGSKA (reference sequence). CDR3 length equals 17 residues.

This clonotype was counted at least ten times. CDR3 nucleotides: TGCAGTGCTAGAGATGGCCGTCGAGAGACCCAGTACTTC. Residues: CSARDGRRETQYF. The rearrangement links TRBV20-1 to TRBJ2-5; no clear D gene. Trimming pared 0 bases from V and 4 bases from J, leaving 9 bases between. Germline V gene data show CDR1 as DFQATT and CDR2 as SNEGSKA (reference sequence). This CDR3 region has 13 residues.

The sample holds many counts of this clonotype. The chain recombines TRBV20-1 with TRBJ2-5; no reliable D call. Germline V gene lookup returns CDR1 DFQATT and CDR2 SNEGSKA (reference sequence). The CDR3 consists of 14 residues. Trimming pared 0 bases from V and 2 bases from J, leaving 10 bases between. The CDR3 loop is CSARDRVVQETQYF. The CDR3 coding sequence is TGCAGTGCTAGAGATCGGGTGGTGCAAGAGACCCAGTACTTC.